This passage covers 3 T cell receptor beta chains from one sample sequenced in a study of long-term antiretroviral therapy in people with HIV. Version v3.0 of the immunoSEQ assay ran at survey level. Assay: immunoSEQ multiplex PCR; the TCRdb copy retains only in-frame clones and omits some. The sample has 20,000 to 25,000 clones, 84% seen once. Sample: unsorted PBMCs, taken 1.9 years after starting antiretroviral therapy. The source of these receptors is a woman in her forties or fifties with HIV.

The chain has TRBV6-5 and TRBJ1-1; D gene uncertain. The CDR3 runs 15 residues. The germline V gene has CDR1 MNHEY and CDR2 SVGAGI. With 6 bases removed from V and 0 bases from J, the gap between germline ends came to 14 bases. The CDR3 sequence: CASSLVGTMNTEAFF. In DNA, the CDR3 is TGTGCCAGCAGCTTAGTAGGAACTATGAACACTGAAGCTTTCTTT.

This chain uses TRBV7-2 with TRBJ1-2; D is undetermined. There are 13 residues in the CDR3. Germline V CDR1 and CDR2: SGHTA, FQGNSA. V was clipped by 5 bases and J by 8 bases, with 15 bases between them. The CDR3 DNA sequence: TGTGCCAGCAGCCCTAGGAGGACCGACGGCTACACCTTC. Protein product: CASSPRRTDGYTF.

The chain recombines TRBV15 with TRBJ2-3; D is unclear. Trimming shortened V by 1 base and J by 6 bases, and 5 bases separated the two germline ends. Germline V CDR1 and CDR2: LNHNV, YYDKDF (reference sequence). The CDR3 covers 12 residues. The CDR3 region is CATSRVPDTQYF. In DNA form, the CDR3 reads TGTGCCACCAGCAGAGTCCCGGATACGCAGTATTTT. Complete variable domain (other parts from reference TRBV15 and TRBJ2-3): DAMVIQNPRYQVTQFGKPVTLSCSQTLNHNVMYWYQQKSSQAPKLLFHYYDKDFNNEADTPDNFQSRRPNTSFCFLDIRSPGLGDTAMYLCATSRVPDTQYFGPGTRLTVL.